This TCR beta chain came from a study of monozygotic twins with cystic fibrosis. The overall study: Libraries were built from 2.5 to 3.5 micrograms of fragmented DNA using about 16 PCR cycles.

This clone occurred once. Its target is unknown. Study-wide findings and caveats: V usage most resembled the co-twin in 13 of 16 pairs. Median Simpson clonality of roughly 0.0093 suggested naive T cells predominated.

Trimming pared 0 bases from V and 2 bases from J, leaving 7 bases between. Looked up from germline, CDR1 is SGDLS and CDR2 is YYNGEE. The CDR3 covers 14 residues. Some clones are missing from TCRdb's copy, which holds only in-frame ones; the method was immunoSEQ multiplex PCR. The repertoire holds over 25,000 clones, around 90% seen once, with roughly 0.85% in the top ten. This TCR came from a girl aged 2-10 years with cystic fibrosis. The chain employs TRBV9 and TRBJ2-3; D gene unclear. The sequenced sample consisted of blood. CDR3 nucleotide sequence: TGTGCCAGCAGCGTAGAGGCAATCACAGATACGCAGTATTTT. It is translated as CASSVEAITDTQYF. Together with reference TRBV9 and TRBJ2-3, the CDR3 gives the full variable domain: DSGVTQTPKHLITATGQRVTLRCSPRSGDLSVYWYQQSLDQGLQFLIQYYNGEERAKGNILERFSAQQFPDLHSELNLSSLELGDSALYFCASSVEAITDTQYFGPGTRLTVL.